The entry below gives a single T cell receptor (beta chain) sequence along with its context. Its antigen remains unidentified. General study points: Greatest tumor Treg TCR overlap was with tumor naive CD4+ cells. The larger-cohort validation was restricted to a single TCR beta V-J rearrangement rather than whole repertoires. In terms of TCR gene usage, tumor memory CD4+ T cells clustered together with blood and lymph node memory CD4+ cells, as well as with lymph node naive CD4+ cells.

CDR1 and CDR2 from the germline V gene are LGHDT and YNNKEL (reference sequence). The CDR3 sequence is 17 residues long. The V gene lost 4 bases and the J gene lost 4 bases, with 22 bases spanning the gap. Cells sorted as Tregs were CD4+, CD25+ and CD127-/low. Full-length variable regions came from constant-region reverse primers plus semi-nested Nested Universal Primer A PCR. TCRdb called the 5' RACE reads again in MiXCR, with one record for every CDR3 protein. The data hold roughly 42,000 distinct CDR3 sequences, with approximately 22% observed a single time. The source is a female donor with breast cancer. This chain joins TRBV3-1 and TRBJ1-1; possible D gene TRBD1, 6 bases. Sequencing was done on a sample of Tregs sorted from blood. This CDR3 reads CASSPLTQGNVSTEAFF. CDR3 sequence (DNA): TGTGCCAGCAGCCCCCTGACCCAGGGGAACGTGAGCACTGAAGCTTTCTTT.